Following are 15 T cell receptor beta chains from one sample sequenced in a study of T cell clonotyping in hematopoietic cell transplantation. Produced via immunoSEQ multiplex PCR; TCRdb's table is partial and in-frame only. The sample records 27,000 or so clones, approximately 94% being singletons. Sequences were obtained from peripheral blood mononuclear cells. Source of these receptors: a man in his fifties in good health. Some clones in this sample may be carry-over from other donors' samples.

The V gene is TRBV7-2, the J gene TRBJ2-3; TRBD2 aligns across 8 bases. The V and J ends lost 1 base and 6 bases, in that order; junction bases with no gene match: 12. The CDR3 is 17 residues long. CDR1 is SGHTA and CDR2 is FQGNSA in the germline V gene. CDR3 loop: CASSLVSRGAGEDTQYF. CDR3 sequence (DNA): TGTGCCAGCAGCTTAGTTAGTCGTGGAGCGGGGGAGGATACGCAGTATTTT.

The gene calls are TRBV11-2 and TRBJ1-1, with D perhaps matching TRBD1 (5 bases). The ends were cut back, 2 bases at V and 1 base at J, with 5 bases in the middle. Germline CDR1 and CDR2: SGHAT and FQNNGV. CDR3 length: 13 amino acids. The chain's CDR3 is CASSLQGNTEAFF. The DNA for the CDR3 is TGTGCCAGCAGCTTACAGGGGAACACTGAAGCTTTCTTT.

This chain connects TRBV5-1 to TRBJ1-5, with D uncertain. Germline values: CDR1 SGHRS, CDR2 YFSETQ. The CDR3 length is 14 residues. V was clipped by 2 bases and J by 7 bases, with 13 bases between them. The CDR3 nucleotides are TGCGCCAGCAGCTTCCTAGTCAAAACCCAGCCCCAGCATTTT. Its protein is CASSFLVKTQPQHF.

The chain has TRBV29-1 and TRBJ2-7, with TRBD1 as a possible D gene (6 bases). The CDR3 spans 14 residues. CDR1 SQVTM and CDR2 ANQGSEA come from the germline V gene. The V and J ends lost 7 bases and 0 bases respectively, with 16 bases between them. The CDR3 sequence: CSGGGGRTSYEQYF. The CDR3 region has the DNA TGCAGCGGCGGTGGGGGCCGCACCTCCTACGAGCAGTACTTC.

In its sample, this clone was seen a few times. The rearrangement links TRBV4-3 to TRBJ1-4; no clear D. Trimming pared 0 bases from V and 3 bases from J, leaving 11 bases between. Germline assignment: CDR1 LGHNA and CDR2 YSLEER. CDR3 length: 16 residues. In nucleotides, the CDR3 is TGCGCCAGCAGCCAAGATAGGGCTAGTGCTAATGAAAAACTGTTTTTT. Translation gives CASSQDRASANEKLFF.

V is TRBV20-1 and J is TRBJ1-2, with a possible D match to TRBD1 (5 bases). This CDR3 contains 11 residues. The germline V gene encodes CDR1 DFQATT and CDR2 SNEGSKA (reference sequence). Trimming removed 6 bases from V and 7 bases from J, with 12 bases in between. The CDR3 nucleotides are TGCAGTGCAGGGGCAGGGCCTGGCTACACCTTC. It is translated as CSAGAGPGYTF.

The gene calls are TRBV19 and TRBJ1-4; tentatively, D is TRBD1 (6 bases). The CDR3 is 13 residues long. Germline V lookup: CDR1 LNHDA, CDR2 SQIVND (reference sequence). Deletions cut 9 bases from V and 6 bases from J, with 14 bases between. The CDR3 protein is CASVRAGDEKLFF. As DNA, the CDR3 is TGTGCCAGCGTAAGGGCAGGGGATGAAAAACTGTTTTTT.

V and J are TRBV27 and TRBJ2-1; D uncertain. Looked up from germline, CDR1 is MNHEY and CDR2 is SMNVEV (reference sequence). The CDR3 extends over 12 amino acids. V was shortened by 2 bases and J by 6 bases, with 5 bases between the two germline ends. The chain's CDR3 is CASSLHVNEQFF. The CDR3 nucleotides are TGTGCCAGCAGTTTACATGTCAATGAGCAGTTCTTC.

The chain combines TRBV6-1 with TRBJ2-7; perhaps D is TRBD1 or TRBD2 (5 bases each). V lost 1 base, J lost 0 bases, and 13 bases lay in between. The CDR3 length is 16 residues. Germline CDR1 is MNHNS and CDR2 is SASEGT. The CDR3 loop reads CASSEVPGASSYEQYF. The CDR3 region has the DNA TGTGCCAGCAGTGAAGTTCCCGGGGCTAGCTCCTACGAGCAGTACTTC.

This chain links TRBV9 with TRBJ1-1; D is ambiguous. The germline V and J ends were trimmed by 2 bases and 1 base, with 6 bases remaining between them. The CDR3 runs 13 residues. The germline gives CDR1 SGDLS, CDR2 YYNGEE. CDR3 sequence: CASSVRENTEAFF. CDR3 nucleotide sequence: TGTGCCAGCAGCGTCCGGGAGAACACTGAAGCTTTCTTT.

This clone was counted once. CDR3 nucleotide sequence: TGTGCCAGCAGCCTTAGCGTCTCGGGGGGCCAAGAGACCCAGTACTTC. It specifies CASSLSVSGGQETQYF. The rearrangement uses TRBV7-9 and TRBJ2-5; TRBD2 agrees at 7 bases. The CDR3 is 16 residues long. Trimming cost V 5 bases and J 1 base; bases outside gene matches: 10. The germline CDR1 and CDR2 sequences are SEHNR and FQNEAQ (reference sequence).

This chain links TRBV29-1 with TRBJ1-4; no clear D. The V end was cut by 5 bases, the J end by 7 bases, with 14 bases between. This CDR3 contains 13 residues. The germline V gene encodes CDR1 SQVTM and CDR2 ANQGSEA. The CDR3 nucleotides are TGCAGCGTTTTCACCCGGGGTTCTGAAAAACTGTTTTTT. Encoded protein: CSVFTRGSEKLFF.

The chain joins TRBV7-2 to TRBJ2-5, with D unclear. Germline V gene sequence: CDR1 SGHTA, CDR2 FQGNSA. Trimming removed 0 bases at V and 4 bases at J, with 9 bases between. This CDR3 contains 14 residues. The CDR3 DNA sequence: TGTGCCAGCAGCTTAGCGGGGTTCGGAGAGACCCAGTACTTC. Translating gives CASSLAGFGETQYF.

The genes are TRBV9 and TRBJ2-7; D tentatively reads TRBD1 or TRBD2 (5 bases each). V shed 0 bases and J shed 0 bases, with 13 bases lying between them. The CDR3 is 16 residues long. Germline V gene data show CDR1 as SGDLS and CDR2 as YYNGEE. CDR3 in DNA: TGTGCCAGCAGCGTAGGGTTGGGACCTAGCTCCTACGAGCAGTACTTC. Translated, it gives CASSVGLGPSSYEQYF. Filled out from reference TRBV9 and TRBJ2-7, the complete variable domain reads DSGVTQTPKHLITATGQRVTLRCSPRSGDLSVYWYQQSLDQGLQFLIQYYNGEERAKGNILERFSAQQFPDLHSELNLSSLELGDSALYFCASSVGLGPSSYEQYFGPGTRLTVT.

The rearrangement joins TRBV6-6 to TRBJ1-4, with 11 bases matching TRBD1. Germline values: CDR1 MNHNY, CDR2 SVGAGI (reference sequence). This CDR3 is 16 amino acids long. After removal of 2 bases from V and 8 bases from J, the junction contained 7 bases not matched to a gene. The CDR3 region is CASSYPHGTGGEKLFF. The CDR3 DNA follows: TGTGCCAGCAGTTACCCTCATGGGACAGGGGGGGAAAAACTGTTTTTT.